The next 5 T cell receptor beta chains were all read from a single sample in a study of cytomegalovirus exposure and HLA in healthy donors. Primers: 60 Vbeta forward and 13 Jbeta reverse. Profiled with immunoSEQ multiplex PCR; TCRdb holds only in-frame clones, not every one. The sample holds more than 95,000 clones, 70% to 75% seen once. Sequenced material: PBMCs. These receptors were collected from a woman aged 18-30 years in good health and CMV-seronegative.

The rearrangement joins TRBV2 to TRBJ2-1, with D possibly being TRBD2 (6 bases). The length of the CDR3 is 15 residues. Trimming stripped 3 bases from V and 2 bases from J, with 11 bases between. CDR1 and CDR2 from the germline V gene are SNHLY and FYNNEI. The CDR3 DNA reads TGTGCCAGCAGTGAGGTCGGGGGACCCTACAATGAGCAGTTCTTC. Its protein is CASSEVGGPYNEQFF.

J is TRBJ2-7 and V is TRBV5-4, with TRBD1 identical over 9 bases. The germline V gene has CDR1 SGHNT and CDR2 YYREEE (reference sequence). V trimming: 3 bases; J trimming: 3 bases; junction bases outside the gene matches: 7. This CDR3 comprises 15 residues. Here the CDR3 reads CASSSTGTGSYEQYF. CDR3 bases: TGTGCCAGCAGCTCGACCGGGACAGGGAGCTACGAGCAGTACTTC.

The chain uses TRBV2 and TRBJ2-5, with D possibly being TRBD2 (6 bases). Trimming shortened V by 9 bases and J by 1 base, and 15 bases separated the two germline ends. The CDR3 loop spans 14 amino acids. CDR1 is SNHLY and CDR2 is FYNNEI in the germline V gene. In DNA form, the CDR3 reads TGTGCCAGGAGAGCGCTAGCGCCCCAAGAGACCCAGTACTTC. Its translation: CARRALAPQETQYF.

The chain is built from TRBV6-1 and TRBJ1-1; TRBD1 matches at 7 bases. The CDR3 is 14 residues long. Germline assignment: CDR1 MNHNS and CDR2 SASEGT. V shed 4 bases, J shed 4 bases, and the junction held 6 bases outside the gene matches. CDR3 in amino acids: CASSGRQGSTEAFF. DNA for the CDR3: TGTGCCAGCAGTGGGAGACAGGGAAGCACTGAAGCTTTCTTT.

The chain has TRBV30 and TRBJ2-5; D perhaps matches TRBD2 (6 bases). Germline V CDR1 and CDR2: GTSNPN, SVGIG (reference sequence). V was shortened by 0 bases and J by 3 bases, with 14 bases between the two germline ends. CDR3 length: 15 amino acids. This CDR3 reads CAWSVGLPGEETQYF. The CDR3, as DNA: TGTGCCTGGAGTGTGGGTCTTCCGGGGGAAGAGACCCAGTACTTC. The variable domain in full, completed from reference TRBV30 and TRBJ2-5, reads SQTIHQWPATLVQPVGSPLSLECTVEGTSNPNLYWYRQAAGRGLQLLFYSVGIGQISSEVPQNLSASRPQDRQFILSSKKLLLSDSGFYLCAWSVGLPGEETQYFGPGTRLLVL.